This T cell receptor (beta chain) came from a study of graft-versus-host responses after intestinal transplantation. Overall study: Transplantation in recipients was multivisceral, liver-intestinal, or isolated intestinal. Recipients were all induced with anti-thymocyte globulin, then given tacrolimus and steroids for around three years. The study, taken as a whole, reports: Recipient marrow contained GvH clones, some of which appeared first in ileum or blood. HvG clone declines early post-transplant were associated with peak circulating GvH levels.

Note on this clone: Antigen specificity is unknown.

The V segment lost 2 bases and the J segment 0 bases; nucleotides outside the gene matches: 16. The V gene's germline CDR1 is MDHEN and CDR2 SYDVKM. This CDR3 is 20 amino acids long. Sequenced by immunoSEQ multiplex PCR; TCRdb stores in-frame clones only, minus some. This sample has 35,000 to 50,000 clones; more than 90% occur once, and the top ten carry 0.22%. The source material was unstimulated CD8+ T cells sorted from spleen or lymph node cells, sampled before transplant. This sequence was found in a human donor who was the organ donor for an intestinal transplant. The rearrangement joins TRBV28 to TRBJ2-1; 7 nucleotides line up with TRBD2. CDR3 sequence: CASSLELSRGGEGSYNEQFF. The DNA of the CDR3 is TGTGCCAGCAGTTTAGAGTTGTCTAGGGGAGGGGAAGGCTCCTACAATGAGCAGTTCTTC.